The rows below give T cell receptor beta chains drawn from one sample of a study of OX40 agonist ivuxolimab in advanced cancers. The method was immunoSEQ multiplex PCR; TCRdb's version includes in-frame clones alone and lacks a portion of them. The sample consists of some 70,000 clones, more than 70% of them appearing once. The sequencing used CD4+ or CD8+ T cells sorted from blood, collected in a trial of the OX40 agonist ivuxolimab. The receptors stem from an adult with an advanced solid tumor such as melanoma, head and neck, liver or kidney cancer. Each CDR3 is given with its conserved first and last residue. The order of the fields is V gene, D gene, J gene, clone size, CDR3 DNA, CDR3 protein. A D gene is named only where the DNA matches it firmly. The listing skips clone size in some rows; elsewhere it reads once, few, many or a size class.

>TRBV2|NA|TRBJ2-3|NA
TGTGCCAGCAGTCGACAGACACTCACAGATACGCAGTATTTT
CASSRQTLTDTQYF
>TRBV10-3|NA|TRBJ2-3|NA
TGTGCCATCAAACCCGGGACTAGCACAGATACGCAGTATTTT
CAIKPGTSTDTQYF
>TRBV30|NA|TRBJ1-1|few
TGTGCCTGGATGATAATCGGAGGGAATGCTTTCTTT
CAWMIIGGNAFF
>TRBV10-3|NA|TRBJ1-3|once
TGTGCCATCGGAGAACAGGCTGGAAACACCATATATTTT
CAIGEQAGNTIYF
>TRBV10-3|TRBD1|TRBJ2-5|NA
TGTGCCATCAGGGAGCCTCCGGGACAGGGAGGCGAGACCCAGTACTTC
CAIREPPGQGGETQYF
>TRBV19|TRBD1|TRBJ2-6|NA
TGTGCCAGTAGTAACAGGACAGGATCTTCTGGGGCCAACGTCCTGACTTTC
CASSNRTGSSGANVLTF
>TRBV6-5|NA|TRBJ1-2|NA
TGTGCCAGCAGTTACTCTACAGGATCTAACTATGGCTACACCTTC
CASSYSTGSNYGYTF
>TRBV5-4|NA|TRBJ2-5|NA
TGTGCCAGCAGCATGGAGGCTCTAGGAGGAGGGGAGACCCAGTACTTC
CASSMEALGGGETQYF
>TRBV5-1|TRBD1|TRBJ2-1|once
TGCGCCAGCACCCCCGGACAGGGCTCATACAATGAGCAGTTCTTC
CASTPGQGSYNEQFF
>TRBV6-5|NA|TRBJ2-5|NA
TGTGCCAGCAGCCGAGGGGGACACCTCCAAGAGACCCAGTACTTC
CASSRGGHLQETQYF
>TRBV5-1|TRBD1|TRBJ2-3|NA
TGCGCCAGCAGCGCTGGACAGGCGCTTATTGGCACAGATACGCAGTATTTT
CASSAGQALIGTDTQYF
>TRBV5-6|NA|TRBJ1-4|NA
TGTGCCAGCAGCTTGGCCGGGGGTACGGCTAATGAAAAACTGTTTTTT
CASSLAGGTANEKLFF
>TRBV11-2|NA|TRBJ1-6|NA
TGTGCCAGCAGCTTCGGACGGACGAATAATTCACCCCTCCACTTT
CASSFGRTNNSPLHF
>TRBV29-1|TRBD1|TRBJ1-1|NA
TGCAGCGTTAGGGGACAGCAGAACACTGAAGCTTTCTTT
CSVRGQQNTEAFF
>TRBV18|TRBD1|TRBJ2-7|NA
TGTGCCAGCTCACCAGAGAGGGGGCACTACGAGCAGTACTTC
CASSPERGHYEQYF
>TRBV2|NA|TRBJ2-7|few
TGTGCCAGCAGTGAAAGAAGTAGGTCCTACGAGCAGTACTTC
CASSERSRSYEQYF
>TRBV21-1|NA|TRBJ1-2|NA
TGTGCCAGCAGCAAAGGCAGCCCCTATGGCTACACCTTC
CASSKGSPYGYTF
>TRBV4-2|TRBD2|TRBJ2-3|once
TGTGCCAGCAGCCAAGAACTAGCGGGGGCCCGCACAGATACGCAGTATTTT
CASSQELAGARTDTQYF
>TRBV7-9|TRBD1|TRBJ1-1|few
TGTGCCAGCAGCTTATCCGCAGGGGGAGCTTTCTTT
CASSLSAGGAFF
>TRBV12-5|NA|TRBJ2-1|NA
TGTGCTAGTGGTTTGTCCAATGAGCAGTTCTTC
CASGLSNEQFF
>TRBV5-1|TRBD2|TRBJ2-5|NA
TGCGCCAGCAGCCCAGGGACTAGTAAAGAGACCCAGTACTTC
CASSPGTSKETQYF
>TRBV28|TRBD1|TRBJ1-3|NA
TGTGCCAGCAGGAACAGGGGGTCGAGCTCTGGAAACACCATATATTTT
CASRNRGSSSGNTIYF
>TRBV5-6|NA|TRBJ1-4|NA
TGTGCCAGCAGCCCGGCGGGGGGTGAAAAACTGTTTTTT
CASSPAGGEKLFF
>TRBV7-9|TRBD2|TRBJ2-1|NA
TGTGCCAGCAGCTTAGCTCGGCGGGGGGAGCAGTTCTTC
CASSLARRGEQFF
>TRBV5-1|NA|TRBJ1-2|NA
TGCGCCAGCAGCTTGGCTCACGGGCAGGGGTACTATGGCTACACCTTC
CASSLAHGQGYYGYTF
>TRBV19|NA|TRBJ1-1|few
TGTGCCAGTAGTACAGGGGTTCGAAGTGAAGCTTTCTTT
CASSTGVRSEAFF
>TRBV11-2|NA|TRBJ2-2|NA
TGTGCCAGCAGCCTTGACCTCACCGGGGAGCTGTTTTTT
CASSLDLTGELFF
>TRBV30|TRBD2|TRBJ2-2|NA
TGTGCCTGGAGTGGAGGCGGGGGGGCGAGGGAGCTGTTTTTT
CAWSGGGGARELFF
>TRBV19|TRBD1|TRBJ1-5|NA
TGTGCCAGTAGTTTCCGGACAGGGGGCATGAAGCCCCAGCATTTT
CASSFRTGGMKPQHF
>TRBV18|NA|TRBJ1-2|NA
TGTGCCAGCTCGCCGGGACAATCCGCTGAAGGCTACACCTTC
CASSPGQSAEGYTF
>TRBV19|NA|TRBJ1-5|once
TGTGCCAGTAGTATCGTGGGGCCATTTGGCAATCAGCCCCAGCATTTT
CASSIVGPFGNQPQHF
>TRBV6-5|NA|TRBJ1-3|NA
TGTGCCAGCAGTTACTCGGGGAATGCTGGAAACACCATATATTTT
CASSYSGNAGNTIYF
>TRBV5-1|NA|TRBJ2-7|NA
TGCGCCAGCAGCTTGACAGCCTATTCCTACGAGCAGTACTTC
CASSLTAYSYEQYF
>TRBV29-1|NA|TRBJ1-2|NA
TGCAGCGTTGAGCTAGGAAAAGGCCTGAATGGCTACACCTTC
CSVELGKGLNGYTF
>TRBV30|NA|TRBJ1-5|NA
TGTGCCTGGAGTGGGGGGCTGGCCCCCACCCAGCATTTT
CAWSGGLAPTQHF
>TRBV19|TRBD1|TRBJ2-7|NA
TGTGCCAGTAGTCTAAAACTCGACAGGGACCACGAGCAGTACTTC
CASSLKLDRDHEQYF
>TRBV30|NA|TRBJ1-6|NA
TGTGCCTGGAGTGTACTGGCAGGGCGGAATTCACCCCTCCACTTT
CAWSVLAGRNSPLHF
>TRBV19|TRBD1|TRBJ2-7|NA
TGTGCCAGTAGTAGGGACAGCTTGGCCTACGAGCAGTACTTC
CASSRDSLAYEQYF
>TRBV5-4|NA|TRBJ2-6|NA
TGTGCCAGCAGCTTGGGGGGAATCTCTGGGGCCAACGTCCTGACTTTC
CASSLGGISGANVLTF
>TRBV4-1|NA|TRBJ2-5|NA
TGCGCCAGCAGCCAAGAATCTGGACTTGCGGGGCAAGAGACCCAGTACTTC
CASSQESGLAGQETQYF
>TRBV11-2|NA|TRBJ2-3|NA
TGTGCCAGCAGCCTGGGTGGGAATCGGCTCACAGATACGCAGTATTTT
CASSLGGNRLTDTQYF
>TRBV18|NA|TRBJ2-2|NA
TGTGCCAGCTCTCAAACCGACAGAACGAACACCGGGGAGCTGTTTTTT
CASSQTDRTNTGELFF
>TRBV7-2|NA|TRBJ1-3|medium-sized
TGTGCCAGCAGCCGGGACTTATACTCTGGAAACACCATATATTTT
CASSRDLYSGNTIYF
>TRBV6-5|NA|TRBJ2-1|NA
TGTGCCAGCAGGCCCTCAGGGGGGAGTGAGCAGTTCTTC
CASRPSGGSEQFF
>TRBV7-2|TRBD1|TRBJ2-3|NA
TGTGCCAGCAGCTCTCGGACAGGGTCGAGCACAGATACGCAGTATTTT
CASSSRTGSSTDTQYF
>TRBV19|TRBD2|TRBJ2-7|NA
TGTGCCAGTAGTGGAGCGGGGGGGCAACGCGAGCAGTACTTC
CASSGAGGQREQYF